A single sample gave rise to the 25 T cell receptor beta chains below, sequenced in a study of regulatory T cells in long-lasting Graves disease. Construction of the TCR beta libraries employed iRepertoire HTBI primers in conjunction with Arm-PCR of CDR3 regions. MiXCR, applied by TCRdb to the multiplex PCR reads, yields one record per CDR3 protein. Among under 800,000 distinct CDR3 sequences listed, under 20% were seen once. The time point here: newly diagnosed GD, antithyroid drugs for less than 3 months. PBMC-extracted RNA yielded the TCR library. The same sample was also used in a study of T cells in Graves' hyperthyroidism and ophthalmopathy.

Sequencing used peripheral blood mononuclear cells (PBMCs), obtained at new diagnosis, from a patient treated with antithyroid drugs. The origin of the receptors is a woman in her twenties or thirties with Graves disease.

There are many counts of this clonotype. V and J are TRBV20-1 and TRBJ2-7, with 7 bases that match TRBD1. Trimming removed 5 bases from V and 0 bases from J; junction bases left unmatched: 7. Germline CDR1 is DFQATT and CDR2 is SNEGSKA (reference sequence). This CDR3 region has 14 residues. The CDR3 loop is CSAHTGTASYEQYF. The CDR3 coding sequence is TGCAGTGCTCATACCGGGACAGCCTCCTACGAGCAGTACTTC.

Many counts were recorded for this clonotype. V gene TRBV24-1 combines with J gene TRBJ2-2, with D possibly TRBD2 on 6 matching bases. This CDR3 has 15 residues. V gave up 1 base and J gave up 6 bases, with 11 bases separating them. The germline gives CDR1 KGHDR, CDR2 SFDVKD. CDR3 loop: CATSDFGGNAGELFF. The CDR3 coding sequence is TGTGCCACCAGTGATTTCGGGGGAAATGCCGGGGAGCTGTTTTTT.

The CDR3 DNA sequence: TGTGCCAGCAGTGTAGACAGGGAGGGAGAGCAGTACTTC. Translated, it gives CASSVDREGEQYF. The V and J genes are TRBV2 and TRBJ2-7; TRBD1 or TRBD2 may be the D gene (7 bases each). Germline lookup yields CDR1 SNHLY and CDR2 FYNNEI. The ends were cut back, 4 bases at V and 7 bases at J, with 14 bases in the middle. The CDR3 totals 13 residues.

V and J are TRBV24-1 and TRBJ2-1; D ambiguous. Trimming stripped 0 bases from V and 10 bases from J, with 3 bases between. Per the germline V gene, CDR1 is KGHDR and CDR2 is SFDVKD. The CDR3 runs 11 residues. The CDR3 reads CATSDLAEQFF. The CDR3 bases are TGTGCCACCAGTGATTTGGCCGAGCAGTTCTTC.

This clonotype was picked up many times. V usage is TRBV5-1 and J usage is TRBJ1-1; D might be TRBD1 (6 bases). CDR1 is SGHRS, CDR2 YFSETQ, per germline. The CDR3 loop spans 15 amino acids. Trimming removed 2 bases at V and 1 base at J, with 12 bases between. In DNA, the CDR3 is TGCGCCAGCAGCTTAAACCCACAGGGGAACACTGAAGCTTTCTTT. As protein: CASSLNPQGNTEAFF.

This clonotype was detected a few times. V usage is TRBV7-9 and J usage is TRBJ1-6; D not certain. The CDR3 consists of 15 residues. Germline CDR1 is SEHNR and CDR2 is FQNEAQ (reference sequence). The V end was cut by 8 bases, the J end by 6 bases, with 17 bases between. The CDR3 DNA follows: TGTGCCAGCGGCGACGGGAGTCCTGGTAATTCACCCCTCCACTTT. Translated: CASGDGSPGNSPLHF.

This sequence joins TRBV29-1 and TRBJ1-1; TRBD1 is a possible D gene (6 bases). Looked up from germline, CDR1 is SQVTM and CDR2 is ANQGSEA. This CDR3 spans 12 amino acids. Trimming cost V 7 bases and J 6 bases, with 15 bases left between them. In DNA form, the CDR3 reads TGCAGCGACATACAGGGAGCCTCTGAAGCTTTCTTT. Amino acids: CSDIQGASEAFF.

The V gene is TRBV9, the J gene TRBJ2-1, with D tentatively TRBD2 (5 bases). V was trimmed by 4 bases and J by 16 bases, leaving 15 bases between them. The germline V gene encodes CDR1 SGDLS and CDR2 YYNGEE. The CDR3 is 11 amino acids. In DNA form, the CDR3 reads TGTGCCAGCAGCACGGAACTAGTCTTTTTCTTC. Translation gives CASSTELVFFF.

V is TRBV5-5 and J is TRBJ2-7; 7 nucleotides agree with TRBD2. Germline trimming cut 4 bases from V and 6 bases from J; bases unmatched to any gene: 13. The length of the CDR3 is 15 residues. CDR1 SGHKS and CDR2 YYEKEE come from the germline V gene (reference sequence). The CDR3 DNA sequence: TGTGCCAGCAGCCTCCGACTAGCCACACAAACCGAGCAGTACTTC. This codes for CASSLRLATQTEQYF.

Details on this clonotype: No conserved phenylalanine or tryptophan ends this CDR3, so it is likely a read error. This chain links TRBV27 with TRBJ2-2, with D uncertain. The ends were cut back, 10 bases at V and 0 bases at J, with 9 bases in the middle. There are 13 residues in the CDR3. Germline V gene sequence: CDR1 MNHEY, CDR2 SMNVEV (reference sequence). CDR3 DNA: TGTGCCACCCTAGGGACGAACACCGGGGAGCTGTTTTCT. Translating gives CATLGTNTGELFS.

This clonotype was seen many times. V gene TRBV5-6 combines with J gene TRBJ1-5, with D unresolved. V shed 4 bases and J shed 6 bases, with 14 bases lying between them. This CDR3 is 14 amino acids long. CDR1 and CDR2 from the germline V gene are SGHDT and YYEEEE. The CDR3 reads CASSARRLFQPQHF. The CDR3 DNA reads as TGTGCCAGCAGCGCTCGCAGGCTTTTTCAGCCCCAGCATTTT. Filled out from reference TRBV5-6 and TRBJ1-5, the complete variable domain reads DAGVTQSPTHLIKTRGQQVTLRCSPKSGHDTVSWYQQALGQGPQFIFQYYEEEERQRGNFPDRFSGHQFPNYSSELNVNALLLGDSALYLCASSARRLFQPQHFGDGTRLSIL.

The chain recombines TRBV7-2 with TRBJ2-7, with a weak D call TRBD2 (5 bases). Trimming stripped 5 bases from V and 1 base from J, with 15 bases between. Germline V gene sequence: CDR1 SGHTA, CDR2 FQGNSA. The CDR3 runs 15 residues. The CDR3 here is CASSARGAPSYEQYF. The CDR3 DNA follows: TGTGCCAGCAGCGCCCGGGGAGCGCCATCCTACGAGCAGTACTTC.

The chain recombines TRBV19 with TRBJ2-7, with TRBD1 matching over 7 bases. V trimming: 5 bases; J trimming: 2 bases; junction bases outside the gene matches: 9. Germline V gene sequence: CDR1 LNHDA, CDR2 SQIVND (reference sequence). The CDR3 consists of 15 residues. The CDR3 nucleotides are TGTGCCAGTAGTTTGACTATGGGACAGACCTACGAGCAGTACTTC. Amino acids: CASSLTMGQTYEQYF.

This clonotype has a count of ten or more. The chain is built from TRBV7-9 and TRBJ2-1; 9 bases line up with TRBD1. The V gene's germline CDR1 is SEHNR and CDR2 FQNEAQ (reference sequence). This CDR3 has 15 amino acids. V was pared by 5 bases and J by 2 bases, with 4 bases of the junction left unmatched. The CDR3 nucleotides are TGTGCCAGCAGCCCCGGGACAGGGACCTACAATGAGCAGTTCTTC. Protein sequence: CASSPGTGTYNEQFF.

This clonotype appeared many times. The chain links TRBV28 to TRBJ2-7; TRBD1 matches at 7 bases. The germline gives CDR1 MDHEN, CDR2 SYDVKM. Trimming at V came to 6 bases and at J to 2 bases, leaving 19 bases not matched to a gene. CDR3 length: 18 residues. The CDR3 protein is CASSSGRNRGNPPYEQYF. The CDR3 coding sequence is TGTGCCAGCAGCTCTGGGCGCAACAGGGGAAACCCCCCCTACGAGCAGTACTTC.

Ten or more counts support this clonotype. This chain joins TRBV20-1 and TRBJ2-5; D is possibly TRBD1 (7 bases). The germline gives CDR1 DFQATT, CDR2 SNEGSKA (reference sequence). The CDR3 extends over 12 amino acids. V dropped 4 bases and J dropped 4 bases, with 10 bases sitting between them. The CDR3: CSATQGGETQYF. The CDR3 DNA is TGCAGTGCTACTCAGGGGGGAGAGACCCAGTACTTC.

The DNA for the CDR3 is TGTGCCAGCAGCCACGTATCTAGCGACCACACGTACGAGCAGTACTTC. This sequence encodes CASSHVSSDHTYEQYF. The chain combines TRBV14 with TRBJ2-7, with D tentatively TRBD2 (6 bases). Germline loops: CDR1 SGHDN, CDR2 FVKESK. Trimming left V 3 bases short and J 4 bases short, with 19 bases between. There are 16 residues in the CDR3.

This chain links TRBV5-1 with TRBJ2-6; D gene unclear. Trimming stripped 2 bases from V and 2 bases from J, with 11 bases between. The CDR3 has 16 amino acids. Germline V gene sequence: CDR1 SGHRS, CDR2 YFSETQ. The CDR3 here is CASSFGPGAGANVLTF. The CDR3 nucleotides read TGCGCCAGCAGCTTTGGGCCGGGTGCTGGGGCCAACGTCCTGACTTTC.

This clonotype was detected many times. The rearrangement joins TRBV5-1 to TRBJ2-1; 9 nucleotides line up with TRBD1. The CDR3 loop spans 18 amino acids. The germline CDR1 and CDR2 sequences are SGHRS and YFSETQ. V dropped 5 bases and J dropped 10; count of bases not matched to a gene: 22. CDR3 coding DNA: TGCGCCAGCAGGATCCGCAATTCCGGGACAGGGAAAGGTGGAGAGCAGTTCTTC. Protein sequence: CASRIRNSGTGKGGEQFF.

This clonotype was counted ten times or more. The chain carries TRBV28 and TRBJ1-2, with D unresolved. Deletions cut 3 bases from V and 7 bases from J, with 18 bases between. The CDR3 is 15 amino acids. Germline V lookup: CDR1 MDHEN, CDR2 SYDVKM. The CDR3 region has the DNA TGTGCCAGCAGTTTGGTTGGGGTGGCGTTATTTGGCTACACCTTC. It translates to CASSLVGVALFGYTF.

This chain joins TRBV7-2 and TRBJ2-5; D remains unclear. Germline CDR1 is SGHTA and CDR2 is FQGNSA. The CDR3 has 14 amino acids. Trimming took off 0 bases at V and 3 bases at J, with 8 bases between the two ends. The CDR3 DNA reads TGTGCCAGCAGCTTAGCCGGCAATAAAGAGACCCAGTACTTC. It codes for CASSLAGNKETQYF.

This clonotype was seen a handful of times. The gene calls are TRBV5-1 and TRBJ2-7; a possible D gene is TRBD2 (5 bases). Trimming pared 4 bases from V and 1 base from J, leaving 9 bases between. Germline-derived CDR1 and CDR2 are SGHRS and YFSETQ. This CDR3 has 13 amino acids. The CDR3 is CASSPGMSYEQYF. CDR3 DNA sequence: TGCGCCAGCAGCCCCGGGATGTCCTACGAGCAGTACTTC.

On this clonotype: Given a much more abundant clone one base away, this may be a read error. V and J are TRBV11-2 and TRBJ2-1; TRBD1 is a possible D gene (7 bases). This CDR3 spans 19 amino acids. The germline V gene has CDR1 SGHAT and CDR2 FQNNGV. Trimming took 1 base from V and 5 from J, leaving 24 bases between them. The CDR3 bases are TGTGCCAGCAGCTTAGCCGAAGGTATAGCAGGGGGGTCCCACAATGAGCAGTTCTTC. Protein: CASSLAEGIAGGSHNEQFF.

The chain uses TRBV19 and TRBJ2-7; D not certain. The CDR3 is made up of 13 amino acids. Trimming left V 3 bases short and J 2 bases short, with 8 bases between. Germline V lookup: CDR1 LNHDA, CDR2 SQIVND (reference sequence). The CDR3 here is CASSIFGAYEQYF. CDR3 coding DNA: TGTGCCAGTAGTATTTTTGGGGCCTACGAGCAGTACTTC.

This clonotype has a handful of counts. V is TRBV28 and J is TRBJ1-6; 8 bases match TRBD1. This CDR3 contains 15 residues. V lost 7 bases, J lost 9 bases, and 11 bases stayed unmatched. Germline lookup yields CDR1 MDHEN and CDR2 SYDVKM. CDR3: CASKPPDREGSPLHF. Written as DNA, the CDR3 is TGTGCCAGCAAACCCCCGGACAGGGAGGGTTCACCCCTCCACTTT.